The 20 T cell receptor beta chains given below trace back to one sample, sequenced in a study of blood T cell repertoires in COVID-19. TCRdb's table, derived via immunoSEQ multiplex PCR, lists solely in-frame clones and lacks some. The table lists some 300,000 clones, 90% of them singletons, with 0.8% to 1.3% in the top ten. Sequencing used peripheral blood. These TCRs come from a woman in her forties with COVID-19, enrolled during active disease.

The gene calls are TRBV5-1 and TRBJ2-7, with TRBD1 matching over 9 bases. Germline loops: CDR1 SGHRS, CDR2 YFSETQ. With 5 bases clipped from V and 2 bases from J, the junction kept 5 bases outside the gene matches. The CDR3 loop spans 14 amino acids. The CDR3 DNA follows: TGCGCCAGCAGTCGCGGACAGGGGACCTACGAGCAGTACTTC. Translating it yields CASSRGQGTYEQYF.

The chain is built from TRBV30 and TRBJ1-6; D remains unclear. CDR3 size: 15 residues. Trimming removed 4 bases at V and 0 bases at J, with 10 bases between. Per germline, CDR1 GTSNPN and CDR2 SVGIG (reference sequence). The CDR3 protein is CAWKKASSYNSPLHF. DNA of the CDR3: TGTGCCTGGAAAAAAGCGAGCTCCTATAATTCACCCCTCCACTTT.

V is TRBV29-1 and J is TRBJ2-3; D is perhaps TRBD1 (6 bases). This CDR3 is 13 amino acids long. V was clipped by 5 bases and J by 3 bases, with 12 bases between them. Germline V gives CDR1 SQVTM, CDR2 ANQGSEA. The CDR3 loop is CSVRPGTTDTQYF. The CDR3 nucleotides are TGCAGCGTTCGTCCGGGGACAACAGATACGCAGTATTTT.

This chain connects TRBV14 to TRBJ1-1; D not certain. This CDR3 spans 14 amino acids. Germline V gene data show CDR1 as SGHDN and CDR2 as FVKESK. With 8 bases removed from V and 0 bases from J, the gap between germline ends came to 13 bases. CDR3 DNA: TGTGCCAGCGCGTCCCCCGACATGAACACTGAAGCTTTCTTT. Translation gives CASASPDMNTEAFF.

The rearrangement links TRBV5-1 to TRBJ2-2; no firm D call. From germline, CDR1 is SGHRS and CDR2 YFSETQ. With 2 bases removed from V and 5 bases from J, the gap between germline ends came to 4 bases. The CDR3 is made up of 12 amino acids. CDR3 nucleotide sequence: TGCGCCAGCAGCTTCTCGACCGGGGAGCTGTTTTTT. The encoded protein is CASSFSTGELFF. Full variable domain (missing parts from reference TRBV5-1 and TRBJ2-2): KAGVTQTPRYLIKTRGQQVTLSCSPISGHRSVSWYQQTPGQGLQFLFEYFSETQRNKGNFPGRFSGRQFSNSRSEMNVSTLELGDSALYLCASSFSTGELFFGEGSRLTVL.

The J gene is TRBJ1-1, the V gene TRBV6-2 or TRBV6-3, with TRBD1 as a possible D gene (5 bases). The CDR3 sequence is 16 residues long. Germline loops: CDR1 MNHEY, CDR2 SVGEGT. Trimming left V 2 bases short and J 1 base short, with 14 bases between. The CDR3 DNA is TGTGCCAGCAGTTACCCCCAGGGCAGGACGAACACTGAAGCTTTCTTT. Its translation is CASSYPQGRTNTEAFF.

The rearrangement uses TRBV2 and TRBJ2-3; D possibly corresponds to TRBD1 (6 bases). Germline V lookup: CDR1 SNHLY, CDR2 FYNNEI. With 3 bases removed from V and 0 bases from J, the gap between germline ends came to 10 bases. The CDR3 is made up of 15 amino acids. The CDR3 spells CASSDLGASTDTQYF. In nucleotides, the CDR3 is TGTGCCAGCAGTGATCTGGGGGCGAGCACAGATACGCAGTATTTT.

V gene TRBV6-5 combines with J gene TRBJ2-7; 7 nucleotides line up with TRBD1. Germline V CDR1 and CDR2: MNHEY, SVGAGI. This CDR3 is built from 15 residues. V shed 8 bases, J shed 0 bases, and the junction held 10 bases outside the gene matches. CDR3: CASRTRRTGSYEQYF. CDR3 DNA: TGTGCCAGCCGCACTCGGCGGACAGGCTCCTACGAGCAGTACTTC.

The rearrangement uses TRBV6-5 and TRBJ1-5, with D possibly matching TRBD1 (5 bases). CDR1 is MNHEY, CDR2 SVGAGI, per germline. V shed 0 bases and J shed 0 bases, with 6 bases lying between them. The CDR3 runs to 15 residues. CDR3 in DNA: TGTGCCAGCAGTTACTCGGGGCATAGCAATCAGCCCCAGCATTTT. This sequence encodes CASSYSGHSNQPQHF.

The chain links TRBV25-1 to TRBJ2-7, with a tentative D call TRBD1 (6 bases). The CDR3 sequence is 16 residues long. The V end was cut by 0 bases, the J end by 4 bases, with 16 bases between. Germline CDR1 reads MGHDK; CDR2 reads SYGVNS. The CDR3 nucleotides are TGTGCCAGCAGTGAATATCGAGCAGGGGTCATTTACGAGCAGTACTTC. This sequence encodes CASSEYRAGVIYEQYF.

This clone has a handful of counts. The chain has TRBV19 and TRBJ2-7, with 8 bases lining up with TRBD1. V shed 6 bases, J shed 4 bases, and the junction held 8 bases outside the gene matches. CDR1 LNHDA and CDR2 SQIVND come from the germline V gene (reference sequence). The CDR3 is 14 residues long. The CDR3 is CASRDRVGTYEQYF. The CDR3 bases are TGTGCCAGTAGGGACAGGGTAGGGACATACGAGCAGTACTTC. The full variable domain, rest sourced from reference TRBV19 and TRBJ2-7, is DGGITQSPKYLFRKEGQNVTLSCEQNLNHDAMYWYRQDPGQGLRLIYYSQIVNDFQKGDIAEGYSVSREKKESFPLTVTSAQKNPTAFYLCASRDRVGTYEQYFGPGTRLTVT.

CDR3 coding DNA: TGTGCCAGCAGCCGATCGACTAGCGGGGAAGAGACCCAGTACTTC. Its translation is CASSRSTSGEETQYF. The rearrangement links TRBV3-1 (or the pseudogene TRBV3-2) to TRBJ2-5, with 11 bases matching TRBD2. The CDR3 sequence is 15 residues long. In germline, CDR1 is LGHDT, CDR2 YNNKEL (reference sequence). The V and J ends lost 4 bases and 3 bases, in that order; junction bases with no gene match: 4.

J is TRBJ1-1 and V is TRBV18; D may be TRBD1 (5 bases). Trimming took off 3 bases at V and 1 base at J, with 9 bases between the two ends. Germline values: CDR1 KGHSH, CDR2 LQKENI. CDR3 length equals 14 residues. CDR3 sequence reads: CASSPRQRNTEAFF. CDR3 DNA: TGTGCCAGCTCACCCAGACAGAGGAACACTGAAGCTTTCTTT.

This chain joins TRBV12-3 or TRBV12-4 and TRBJ2-2, with a possible D match to TRBD2 (5 bases). With 3 bases removed from V and 6 bases from J, the gap between germline ends came to 8 bases. This CDR3 region has 13 residues. In nucleotides, the CDR3 is TGTGCCAGCAGTTTCGGAGGAGCCGGGGAGCTGTTTTTT. Its protein is CASSFGGAGELFF.

This sequence joins TRBV28 and TRBJ1-2, with TRBD1 matching 7 bases. Trimming took 2 bases from V and 3 from J; bases not matched to a gene: 6. This CDR3 spans 15 amino acids. The germline V gene encodes CDR1 MDHEN and CDR2 SYDVKM. The CDR3 reads CASSLRDRPHYGYTF. Written as DNA, the CDR3 is TGTGCCAGCAGTTTAAGGGACAGACCCCACTATGGCTACACCTTC.

This clone was detected once. CDR3 nucleotides: TGTGCCAGCAGCTTATTTCCGGGAGCGGGCTACGAGCAGTACTTC. Its protein product is CASSLFPGAGYEQYF. The chain carries TRBV7-3 and TRBJ2-7; possible D gene TRBD2, 6 bases. Trimming removed 2 bases at V and 3 bases at J, with 14 bases between. This CDR3 contains 15 residues. From germline, CDR1 is SGHTA and CDR2 FQGTGA.

The CDR3 is CASSRTGTGGLGGYTF. The CDR3, as DNA: TGTGCCAGCAGCAGAACCGGGACAGGGGGTCTCGGTGGCTACACCTTC. The chain uses TRBV7-9 and TRBJ1-2; 11 bases are a match to TRBD1. The CDR3 has 16 residues. The germline gives CDR1 SEHNR, CDR2 FQNEAQ (reference sequence). With 5 bases clipped from V and 7 bases from J, the junction kept 12 bases outside the gene matches. Looking up the rest from reference TRBV7-9 and TRBJ1-2 gives the full variable domain: DTGVSQNPRHKITKRGQNVTFRCDPISEHNRLYWYRQTLGQGPEFLTYFQNEAQLEKSRLLSDRFSAERPKGSFSTLEIQRTEQGDSAMYLCASSRTGTGGLGGYTFGSGTRLTVV.

This chain uses TRBV12-3 or TRBV12-4 with TRBJ2-7, with TRBD1 matching 7 bases. J lost 6 bases, V lost 6 bases, and 5 bases had no gene match. CDR3 size: 12 residues. The chain's CDR3 is CASSPQGVEQYF. In nucleotides, the CDR3 is TGTGCCAGCAGCCCCCAGGGGGTCGAGCAGTACTTC.

This clone was found once. J is TRBJ2-1 and V is TRBV5-1; TRBD2 aligns across 10 bases. CDR1 is SGHRS and CDR2 is YFSETQ in the germline V gene. This CDR3 contains 17 residues. V dropped 0 bases and J dropped 6; count of bases not matched to a gene: 9. Here the CDR3 reads CASSLAPAGGRANEQFF. For the CDR3, the DNA is TGCGCCAGCAGCTTGGCGCCAGCGGGAGGGCGTGCCAATGAGCAGTTCTTC.

The chain is built from TRBV6-2 or TRBV6-3 and TRBJ2-7; 7 bases map to TRBD1. Germline lookup yields CDR1 MNHEY and CDR2 SVGEGT. V dropped 6 bases and J dropped 3; count of bases not matched to a gene: 2. The CDR3 length is 12 residues. This chain's CDR3 is CASSTGDYEQYF. CDR3 sequence (DNA): TGTGCCAGCAGCACAGGGGACTACGAGCAGTACTTC.